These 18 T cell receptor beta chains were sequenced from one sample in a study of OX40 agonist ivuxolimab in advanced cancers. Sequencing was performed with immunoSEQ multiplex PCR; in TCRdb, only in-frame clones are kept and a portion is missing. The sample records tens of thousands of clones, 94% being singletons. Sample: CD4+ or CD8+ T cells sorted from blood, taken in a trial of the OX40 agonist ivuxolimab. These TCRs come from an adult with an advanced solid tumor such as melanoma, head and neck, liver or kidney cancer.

The chain's CDR3 is CASSVGQTHQPQHF. CDR3 in DNA: TGTGCCAGCAGCGTGGGACAGACTCATCAGCCCCAGCATTTT. V usage is TRBV27 and J usage is TRBJ1-5; 7 bases fit TRBD1. CDR1 is MNHEY, CDR2 SMNVEV, per germline (reference sequence). CDR3 size: 14 residues. Trimming at V came to 6 bases and at J to 5 bases, leaving 7 bases not matched to a gene.

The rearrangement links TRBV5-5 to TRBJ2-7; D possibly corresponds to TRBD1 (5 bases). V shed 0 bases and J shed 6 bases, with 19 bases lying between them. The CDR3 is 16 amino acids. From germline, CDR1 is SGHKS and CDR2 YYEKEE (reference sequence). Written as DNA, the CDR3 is TGTGCCAGCAGCTTGGCCCATAAGGGGCGGTACTCCGAGCAGTACTTC. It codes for CASSLAHKGRYSEQYF.

CDR3 sequence reads: CASSLGGQGKDTIYF. The CDR3 DNA reads as TGTGCCAGCAGCTTAGGAGGACAGGGGAAGGACACCATATATTTT. The chain is built from TRBV7-9 and TRBJ1-3; 9 nucleotides align to TRBD1. Trimming removed 1 base from V and 8 bases from J; junction bases left unmatched: 6. This CDR3 contains 15 residues. CDR1 and CDR2 from the germline V gene are SEHNR and FQNEAQ (reference sequence).

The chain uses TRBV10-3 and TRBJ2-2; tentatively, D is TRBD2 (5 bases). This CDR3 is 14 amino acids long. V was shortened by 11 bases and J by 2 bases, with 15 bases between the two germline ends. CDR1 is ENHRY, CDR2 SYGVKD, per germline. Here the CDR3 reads CAFGLSGNTGELFF. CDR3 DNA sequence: TGTGCCTTCGGACTTTCCGGAAACACCGGGGAGCTGTTTTTT.

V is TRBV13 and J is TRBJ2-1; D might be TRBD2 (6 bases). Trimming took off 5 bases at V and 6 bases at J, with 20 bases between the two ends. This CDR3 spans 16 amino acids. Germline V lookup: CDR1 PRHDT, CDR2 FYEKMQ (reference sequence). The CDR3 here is CASSPPLADHFNEQFF. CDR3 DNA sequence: TGTGCCAGCAGCCCCCCTTTAGCGGATCATTTCAATGAGCAGTTCTTC.

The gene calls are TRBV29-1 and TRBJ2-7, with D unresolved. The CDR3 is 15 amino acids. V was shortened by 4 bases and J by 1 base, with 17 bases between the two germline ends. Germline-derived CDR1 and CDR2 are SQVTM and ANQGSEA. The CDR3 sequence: CSVGNGTFGSYEQYF. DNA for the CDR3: TGCAGCGTTGGGAACGGAACGTTCGGGTCCTACGAGCAGTACTTC.

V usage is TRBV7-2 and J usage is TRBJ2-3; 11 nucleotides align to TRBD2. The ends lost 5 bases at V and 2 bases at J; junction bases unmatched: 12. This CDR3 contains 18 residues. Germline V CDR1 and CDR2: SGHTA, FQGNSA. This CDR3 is CASSPHSSGRWDTDTQYF. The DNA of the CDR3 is TGTGCCAGCAGCCCACACTCTAGCGGGAGGTGGGACACAGATACGCAGTATTTT.

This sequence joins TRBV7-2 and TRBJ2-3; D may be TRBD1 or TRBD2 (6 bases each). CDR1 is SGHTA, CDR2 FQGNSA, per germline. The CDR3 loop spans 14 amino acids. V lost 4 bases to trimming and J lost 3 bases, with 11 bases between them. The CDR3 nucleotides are TGTGCCAGCAGCTCCGGGGGCGGGACAGATACGCAGTATTTT. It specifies CASSSGGGTDTQYF. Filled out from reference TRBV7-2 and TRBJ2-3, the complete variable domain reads GAGVSQSPSNKVTEKGKDVELRCDPISGHTALYWYRQSLGQGLEFLIYFQGNSAPDKSGLPSDRFSAERTGGSVSTLTIQRTQQEDSAVYLCASSSGGGTDTQYFGPGTRLTVL.

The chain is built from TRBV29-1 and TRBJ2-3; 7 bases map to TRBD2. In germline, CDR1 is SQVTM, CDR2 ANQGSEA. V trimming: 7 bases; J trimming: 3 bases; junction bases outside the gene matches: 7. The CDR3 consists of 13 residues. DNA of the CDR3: TGCAGCGCTGGGGGGGGTCGAACAGATACGCAGTATTTT. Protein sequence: CSAGGGRTDTQYF.

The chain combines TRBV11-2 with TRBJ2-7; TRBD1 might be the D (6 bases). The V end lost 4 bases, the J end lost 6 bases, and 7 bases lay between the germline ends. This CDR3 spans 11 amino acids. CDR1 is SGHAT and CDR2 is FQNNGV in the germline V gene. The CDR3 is CASSYRVEQYF. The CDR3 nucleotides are TGTGCCAGCAGCTACAGGGTCGAGCAGTACTTC.

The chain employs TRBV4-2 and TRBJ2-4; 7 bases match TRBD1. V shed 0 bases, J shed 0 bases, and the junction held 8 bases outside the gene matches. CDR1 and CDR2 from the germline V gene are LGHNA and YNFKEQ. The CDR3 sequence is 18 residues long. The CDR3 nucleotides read TGTGCCAGCAGCCAAGAAGGGGGCCCCCCTATAGCCAAAAACATTCAGTACTTC. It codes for CASSQEGGPPIAKNIQYF.

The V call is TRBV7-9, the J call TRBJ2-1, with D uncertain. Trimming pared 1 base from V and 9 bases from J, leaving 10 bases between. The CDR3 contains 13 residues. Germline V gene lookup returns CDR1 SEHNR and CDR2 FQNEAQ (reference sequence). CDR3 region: CASSLVADAEQFF. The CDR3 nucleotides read TGTGCCAGCAGCTTAGTTGCAGACGCTGAGCAGTTCTTC.

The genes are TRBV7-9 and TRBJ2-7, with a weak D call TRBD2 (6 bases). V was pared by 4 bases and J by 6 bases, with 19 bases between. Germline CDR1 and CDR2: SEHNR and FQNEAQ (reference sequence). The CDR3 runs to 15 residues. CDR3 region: CASSSVGLGLSEQYF. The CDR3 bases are TGTGCCAGCAGCTCCGTTGGGCTAGGACTAAGCGAGCAGTACTTC.

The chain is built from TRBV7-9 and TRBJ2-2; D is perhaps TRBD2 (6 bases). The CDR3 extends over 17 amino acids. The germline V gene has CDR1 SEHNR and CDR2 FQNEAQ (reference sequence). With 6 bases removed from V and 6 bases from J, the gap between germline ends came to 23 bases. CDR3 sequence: CASSDQPGLIISGELFF. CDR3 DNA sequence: TGTGCCAGCAGTGATCAACCGGGACTGATAATCTCCGGGGAGCTGTTTTTT.

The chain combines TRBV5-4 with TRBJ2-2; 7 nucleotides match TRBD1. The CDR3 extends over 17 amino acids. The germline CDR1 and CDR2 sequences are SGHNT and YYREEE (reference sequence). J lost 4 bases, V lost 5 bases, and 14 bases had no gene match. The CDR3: CASSPETGTVGTGELFF. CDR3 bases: TGTGCCAGCAGTCCTGAGACGGGGACAGTTGGCACCGGGGAGCTGTTTTTT.

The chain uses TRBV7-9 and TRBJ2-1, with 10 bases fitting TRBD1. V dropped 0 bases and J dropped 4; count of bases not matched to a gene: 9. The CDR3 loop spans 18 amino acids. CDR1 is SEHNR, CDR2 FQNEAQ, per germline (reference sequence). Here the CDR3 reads CASSLAERQGALYNEQFF. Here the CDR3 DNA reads TGTGCCAGCAGCTTAGCAGAAAGACAGGGGGCTCTATACAATGAGCAGTTCTTC.

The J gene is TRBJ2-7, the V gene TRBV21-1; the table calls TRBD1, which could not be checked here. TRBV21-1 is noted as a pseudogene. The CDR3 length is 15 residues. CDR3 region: CASSKDPGQGDEQYF. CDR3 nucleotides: TGTGCCAGCAGCAAAGACCCCGGACAGGGCGACGAGCAGTACTTC.

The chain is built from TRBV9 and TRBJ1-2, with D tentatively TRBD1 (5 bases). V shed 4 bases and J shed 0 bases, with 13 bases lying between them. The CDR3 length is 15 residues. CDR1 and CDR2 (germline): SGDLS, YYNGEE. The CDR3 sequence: CASSPEGSSNYGYTF. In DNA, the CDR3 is TGTGCCAGCAGCCCCGAGGGGAGTTCTAACTATGGCTACACCTTC.